These 20 T cell receptor beta chains share one sample of origin, sequenced in a study of blood T cells in healthy people across ages. The use of a sample-barcoded 5' primer and a J-beta primer mix characterized a second PCR of 7 to 11 cycles. Each CDR3 protein gets one entry after TCRdb re-called the 5' RACE reads with MiXCR. The sample records 1.5 million or so distinct CDR3 sequences, 42% being singletons. The specimen was blood. The receptors were gathered from a woman between 18 and 30 years old in good health.

Details on this clonotype: A much larger clone differs by one base, so this may be a read error. The gene calls are TRBV20-1 and TRBJ2-3; 11 bases agree with TRBD2. Germline trimming cut 3 bases from V and 2 bases from J; bases unmatched to any gene: 19. The CDR3 has 20 amino acids. CDR1 is DFQATT and CDR2 is SNEGSKA in the germline V gene (reference sequence). The chain's CDR3 is CSARIAAYPLAGGPTDTQYF. The CDR3, as DNA: TGCAGTGCTAGGATCGCAGCGTACCCTTTAGCGGGAGGGCCCACAGATACGCAGTATTTT.

This chain links TRBV4-3 with TRBJ2-5; 10 bases align to TRBD2. Losses at the gene ends were 5 bases for V and 5 bases for J; bases not matched to a gene: 17. This CDR3 is 18 amino acids long. CDR1 and CDR2 from the germline V gene are LGHNA and YSLEER. Here the CDR3 DNA reads TGCGCCAGCAGCGAAACTGCGACCGGGACTAGCGTCGGGGAGACCCAGTACTTC. This sequence encodes CASSETATGTSVGETQYF.

This clonotype turned up a few times. The chain carries TRBV4-3 and TRBJ2-1; D ambiguous. The V gene lost 0 bases and the J gene lost 0 bases, with 12 bases spanning the gap. The CDR3 has 17 amino acids. Germline CDR1 reads LGHNA; CDR2 reads YSLEER. CDR3 nucleotide sequence: TGCGCCAGCAGCCAAGATTGGGCGACTTTCTCCTACAATGAGCAGTTCTTC. It specifies CASSQDWATFSYNEQFF.

J is TRBJ1-5 and V is TRBV6-5, with D perhaps TRBD1 (6 bases). The CDR3 has 15 residues. Germline lookup yields CDR1 MNHEY and CDR2 SVGAGI. The ends were cut back, 5 bases at V and 0 bases at J, with 11 bases in the middle. The CDR3 nucleotides read TGTGCCAGCAGTCCCGACAGGTCTAGCAATCAGCCCCAGCATTTT. Residues: CASSPDRSSNQPQHF.

The chain combines TRBV12-3 or TRBV12-4 with TRBJ1-1; D is unclear. CDR3 length: 13 residues. V lost 6 bases and J lost 1, with 9 bases in between. Here the CDR3 DNA reads TGTGCCAGCAGAACTAGAGAGAACACTGAAGCTTTCTTT. Residues: CASRTRENTEAFF.

V is TRBV24-1 and J is TRBJ2-3; no clear D gene. Trimming shortened V by 2 bases and J by 6 bases, and 11 bases separated the two germline ends. Germline CDR1 is KGHDR and CDR2 is SFDVKD. The CDR3 runs 14 residues. The chain's CDR3 is CATSDSRPYDTQYF. CDR3 DNA: TGTGCCACCAGTGATTCCCGCCCTTATGATACGCAGTATTTT.

To note about this clonotype: Its ends do not fully match the called genes, so a read error is possible. This chain connects TRBV5-1 to TRBJ2-7, with TRBD1 matching 8 bases. CDR1 is SGHRS and CDR2 is YFSETQ in the germline V gene. This CDR3 is 14 amino acids long. CDR3 in amino acids: CASSDGTGGDERYF. DNA of the CDR3: TGCGCCAGCAGCGACGGGACAGGTGGGGATGAGCGGTACTTC.

The chain links TRBV20-1 to TRBJ2-3; 7 bases fit TRBD2. The germline gives CDR1 DFQATT, CDR2 SNEGSKA (reference sequence). Trimming at V came to 6 bases and at J to 1 base, leaving 10 bases not matched to a gene. This CDR3 spans 15 amino acids. The CDR3 here is CSAGSAGFGTDTQYF. The CDR3 nucleotides are TGCAGTGCCGGATCAGCGGGGTTCGGCACAGATACGCAGTATTTT.

The V and J genes are TRBV4-1 and TRBJ2-1; TRBD1 matches 8 bases. In germline, CDR1 is MGHRA, CDR2 YSYEKL. V shed 1 base, J shed 10 bases, and the junction held 3 bases outside the gene matches. This CDR3 is 13 amino acids long. CDR3 DNA sequence: TGCGCCAGCAGCCAAGGACAGGGGCTGGAGCAGTTCTTC. Translated, it gives CASSQGQGLEQFF.

The chain couples TRBV3-1 to TRBJ1-5; D may be TRBD1 (5 bases). The V end lost 5 bases, the J end lost 1 base, and 9 bases lay between the germline ends. CDR3 length: 14 amino acids. Looked up from germline, CDR1 is LGHDT and CDR2 is YNNKEL (reference sequence). The CDR3, as DNA: TGTGCCAGCAGCAAACGGGACAGCAATCAGCCCCAGCATTTT. Amino acids: CASSKRDSNQPQHF.

This clonotype was observed a handful of times. The gene calls are TRBV4-1 and TRBJ1-5; no firm D call. Germline V gene lookup returns CDR1 MGHRA and CDR2 YSYEKL. The CDR3 runs to 17 residues. The V end was cut by 0 bases, the J end by 5 bases, with 17 bases between. CDR3 DNA: TGCGCCAGCAGCCAAGATCGCCCCGGGGTCCTCGATCAGCCCCAGCATTTT. This translates into CASSQDRPGVLDQPQHF.

As to this clonotype: This likely comes from a read error, as the CDR3 has no conserved phenylalanine or tryptophan at its end. The gene calls are TRBV4-1 and TRBJ2-1; D call uncertain. From germline, CDR1 is MGHRA and CDR2 YSYEKL. V was shortened by 5 bases and J by 9 bases, with 20 bases between the two germline ends. This CDR3 is built from 15 residues. CDR3 coding DNA: TGCGCCAGCAGCGACCGGACGAGTAGGATTATTGAGCAGTTCTTA. Protein: CASSDRTSRIIEQFL.

This clonotype was observed a few times. The chain employs TRBV20-1 and TRBJ2-7; D is possibly TRBD1 (7 bases). CDR3 length equals 15 residues. Trimming stripped 3 bases from V and 2 bases from J, with 17 bases between. Germline CDR1 is DFQATT and CDR2 is SNEGSKA (reference sequence). Here the CDR3 DNA reads TGCAGTGCTAGGGAGGGGGACAGTATCCCCTACGAGCAGTACTTC. It encodes CSAREGDSIPYEQYF.

This clonotype has a count of ten or more. The rearrangement links TRBV7-2 to TRBJ2-7; D not certain. The CDR3 has 12 residues. V was pared by 5 bases and J by 2 bases, with 7 bases between. Germline V lookup: CDR1 SGHTA, CDR2 FQGNSA. The CDR3 reads CASSKGTYEQYF. CDR3 in DNA: TGTGCCAGCAGCAAGGGAACCTACGAGCAGTACTTC.

The chain uses TRBV4-3 and TRBJ1-2; D perhaps matches TRBD1 (6 bases). CDR3 length equals 17 residues. V lost 2 bases, J lost 4 bases, and 20 bases lay in between. Germline V gene sequence: CDR1 LGHNA, CDR2 YSLEER. CDR3 sequence: CASSQQPTGEDAYGYTF. CDR3 DNA: TGCGCCAGCAGCCAACAACCGACAGGCGAAGACGCCTATGGCTACACCTTC.

This clonotype appeared a few times. J is TRBJ2-5 and V is TRBV29-1; TRBD2 agrees at 12 bases. Looked up from germline, CDR1 is SQVTM and CDR2 is ANQGSEA. The CDR3 runs 14 residues. V was pared by 4 bases and J by 4 bases, with 4 bases of the junction left unmatched. CDR3 bases: TGCAGCGTTGGGCTAGCGGGGGGGAGAGAGACCCAGTACTTC. It codes for CSVGLAGGRETQYF.

The rearrangement joins TRBV7-9 to TRBJ1-6; the D gene is possibly TRBD1 (6 bases). Germline V gene lookup returns CDR1 SEHNR and CDR2 FQNEAQ (reference sequence). V lost 6 bases, J lost 5 bases, and 14 bases lay in between. This CDR3 is built from 15 residues. CDR3 nucleotide sequence: TGTGCCAGCAGGCCTTTCGACAGGAATAATTCACCCCTCCACTTT. It yields the protein CASRPFDRNNSPLHF. Complete variable domain (other parts from reference TRBV7-9 and TRBJ1-6): DTGVSQNPRHKITKRGQNVTFRCDPISEHNRLYWYRQTLGQGPEFLTYFQNEAQLEKSRLLSDRFSAERPKGSFSTLEIQRTEQGDSAMYLCASRPFDRNNSPLHFGNGTRLTVT.

This clonotype was detected many times. V usage is TRBV12-3 or TRBV12-4 and J usage is TRBJ2-7; D is unclear. This CDR3 has 11 residues. Trimming shortened V by 8 bases and J by 3 bases, and 8 bases separated the two germline ends. The CDR3 bases are TGTGCCAGCGGGCGGAACTACGAGCAGTACTTC. It translates to CASGRNYEQYF.

This clonotype was recorded a few times. This chain connects TRBV27 to TRBJ2-5, with TRBD2 matching 14 bases. CDR1 and CDR2 from the germline V gene are MNHEY and SMNVEV (reference sequence). The V and J ends lost 5 bases and 1 base, in that order; junction bases with no gene match: 6. CDR3 length: 17 residues. The CDR3 is CASSPGLAGGLQETQYF. The DNA for the CDR3 is TGTGCCAGCAGTCCCGGACTAGCGGGGGGCCTCCAAGAGACCCAGTACTTC.

This clonotype showed up many times. This chain links TRBV12-3 or TRBV12-4 with TRBJ1-2; 7 bases align to TRBD1. V trimming: 4 bases; J trimming: 6 bases; junction bases outside the gene matches: 2. The CDR3 totals 12 residues. The CDR3 spells CASSYRGDGYTF. The CDR3 DNA reads TGTGCCAGCAGTTACAGGGGCGATGGCTACACCTTC.